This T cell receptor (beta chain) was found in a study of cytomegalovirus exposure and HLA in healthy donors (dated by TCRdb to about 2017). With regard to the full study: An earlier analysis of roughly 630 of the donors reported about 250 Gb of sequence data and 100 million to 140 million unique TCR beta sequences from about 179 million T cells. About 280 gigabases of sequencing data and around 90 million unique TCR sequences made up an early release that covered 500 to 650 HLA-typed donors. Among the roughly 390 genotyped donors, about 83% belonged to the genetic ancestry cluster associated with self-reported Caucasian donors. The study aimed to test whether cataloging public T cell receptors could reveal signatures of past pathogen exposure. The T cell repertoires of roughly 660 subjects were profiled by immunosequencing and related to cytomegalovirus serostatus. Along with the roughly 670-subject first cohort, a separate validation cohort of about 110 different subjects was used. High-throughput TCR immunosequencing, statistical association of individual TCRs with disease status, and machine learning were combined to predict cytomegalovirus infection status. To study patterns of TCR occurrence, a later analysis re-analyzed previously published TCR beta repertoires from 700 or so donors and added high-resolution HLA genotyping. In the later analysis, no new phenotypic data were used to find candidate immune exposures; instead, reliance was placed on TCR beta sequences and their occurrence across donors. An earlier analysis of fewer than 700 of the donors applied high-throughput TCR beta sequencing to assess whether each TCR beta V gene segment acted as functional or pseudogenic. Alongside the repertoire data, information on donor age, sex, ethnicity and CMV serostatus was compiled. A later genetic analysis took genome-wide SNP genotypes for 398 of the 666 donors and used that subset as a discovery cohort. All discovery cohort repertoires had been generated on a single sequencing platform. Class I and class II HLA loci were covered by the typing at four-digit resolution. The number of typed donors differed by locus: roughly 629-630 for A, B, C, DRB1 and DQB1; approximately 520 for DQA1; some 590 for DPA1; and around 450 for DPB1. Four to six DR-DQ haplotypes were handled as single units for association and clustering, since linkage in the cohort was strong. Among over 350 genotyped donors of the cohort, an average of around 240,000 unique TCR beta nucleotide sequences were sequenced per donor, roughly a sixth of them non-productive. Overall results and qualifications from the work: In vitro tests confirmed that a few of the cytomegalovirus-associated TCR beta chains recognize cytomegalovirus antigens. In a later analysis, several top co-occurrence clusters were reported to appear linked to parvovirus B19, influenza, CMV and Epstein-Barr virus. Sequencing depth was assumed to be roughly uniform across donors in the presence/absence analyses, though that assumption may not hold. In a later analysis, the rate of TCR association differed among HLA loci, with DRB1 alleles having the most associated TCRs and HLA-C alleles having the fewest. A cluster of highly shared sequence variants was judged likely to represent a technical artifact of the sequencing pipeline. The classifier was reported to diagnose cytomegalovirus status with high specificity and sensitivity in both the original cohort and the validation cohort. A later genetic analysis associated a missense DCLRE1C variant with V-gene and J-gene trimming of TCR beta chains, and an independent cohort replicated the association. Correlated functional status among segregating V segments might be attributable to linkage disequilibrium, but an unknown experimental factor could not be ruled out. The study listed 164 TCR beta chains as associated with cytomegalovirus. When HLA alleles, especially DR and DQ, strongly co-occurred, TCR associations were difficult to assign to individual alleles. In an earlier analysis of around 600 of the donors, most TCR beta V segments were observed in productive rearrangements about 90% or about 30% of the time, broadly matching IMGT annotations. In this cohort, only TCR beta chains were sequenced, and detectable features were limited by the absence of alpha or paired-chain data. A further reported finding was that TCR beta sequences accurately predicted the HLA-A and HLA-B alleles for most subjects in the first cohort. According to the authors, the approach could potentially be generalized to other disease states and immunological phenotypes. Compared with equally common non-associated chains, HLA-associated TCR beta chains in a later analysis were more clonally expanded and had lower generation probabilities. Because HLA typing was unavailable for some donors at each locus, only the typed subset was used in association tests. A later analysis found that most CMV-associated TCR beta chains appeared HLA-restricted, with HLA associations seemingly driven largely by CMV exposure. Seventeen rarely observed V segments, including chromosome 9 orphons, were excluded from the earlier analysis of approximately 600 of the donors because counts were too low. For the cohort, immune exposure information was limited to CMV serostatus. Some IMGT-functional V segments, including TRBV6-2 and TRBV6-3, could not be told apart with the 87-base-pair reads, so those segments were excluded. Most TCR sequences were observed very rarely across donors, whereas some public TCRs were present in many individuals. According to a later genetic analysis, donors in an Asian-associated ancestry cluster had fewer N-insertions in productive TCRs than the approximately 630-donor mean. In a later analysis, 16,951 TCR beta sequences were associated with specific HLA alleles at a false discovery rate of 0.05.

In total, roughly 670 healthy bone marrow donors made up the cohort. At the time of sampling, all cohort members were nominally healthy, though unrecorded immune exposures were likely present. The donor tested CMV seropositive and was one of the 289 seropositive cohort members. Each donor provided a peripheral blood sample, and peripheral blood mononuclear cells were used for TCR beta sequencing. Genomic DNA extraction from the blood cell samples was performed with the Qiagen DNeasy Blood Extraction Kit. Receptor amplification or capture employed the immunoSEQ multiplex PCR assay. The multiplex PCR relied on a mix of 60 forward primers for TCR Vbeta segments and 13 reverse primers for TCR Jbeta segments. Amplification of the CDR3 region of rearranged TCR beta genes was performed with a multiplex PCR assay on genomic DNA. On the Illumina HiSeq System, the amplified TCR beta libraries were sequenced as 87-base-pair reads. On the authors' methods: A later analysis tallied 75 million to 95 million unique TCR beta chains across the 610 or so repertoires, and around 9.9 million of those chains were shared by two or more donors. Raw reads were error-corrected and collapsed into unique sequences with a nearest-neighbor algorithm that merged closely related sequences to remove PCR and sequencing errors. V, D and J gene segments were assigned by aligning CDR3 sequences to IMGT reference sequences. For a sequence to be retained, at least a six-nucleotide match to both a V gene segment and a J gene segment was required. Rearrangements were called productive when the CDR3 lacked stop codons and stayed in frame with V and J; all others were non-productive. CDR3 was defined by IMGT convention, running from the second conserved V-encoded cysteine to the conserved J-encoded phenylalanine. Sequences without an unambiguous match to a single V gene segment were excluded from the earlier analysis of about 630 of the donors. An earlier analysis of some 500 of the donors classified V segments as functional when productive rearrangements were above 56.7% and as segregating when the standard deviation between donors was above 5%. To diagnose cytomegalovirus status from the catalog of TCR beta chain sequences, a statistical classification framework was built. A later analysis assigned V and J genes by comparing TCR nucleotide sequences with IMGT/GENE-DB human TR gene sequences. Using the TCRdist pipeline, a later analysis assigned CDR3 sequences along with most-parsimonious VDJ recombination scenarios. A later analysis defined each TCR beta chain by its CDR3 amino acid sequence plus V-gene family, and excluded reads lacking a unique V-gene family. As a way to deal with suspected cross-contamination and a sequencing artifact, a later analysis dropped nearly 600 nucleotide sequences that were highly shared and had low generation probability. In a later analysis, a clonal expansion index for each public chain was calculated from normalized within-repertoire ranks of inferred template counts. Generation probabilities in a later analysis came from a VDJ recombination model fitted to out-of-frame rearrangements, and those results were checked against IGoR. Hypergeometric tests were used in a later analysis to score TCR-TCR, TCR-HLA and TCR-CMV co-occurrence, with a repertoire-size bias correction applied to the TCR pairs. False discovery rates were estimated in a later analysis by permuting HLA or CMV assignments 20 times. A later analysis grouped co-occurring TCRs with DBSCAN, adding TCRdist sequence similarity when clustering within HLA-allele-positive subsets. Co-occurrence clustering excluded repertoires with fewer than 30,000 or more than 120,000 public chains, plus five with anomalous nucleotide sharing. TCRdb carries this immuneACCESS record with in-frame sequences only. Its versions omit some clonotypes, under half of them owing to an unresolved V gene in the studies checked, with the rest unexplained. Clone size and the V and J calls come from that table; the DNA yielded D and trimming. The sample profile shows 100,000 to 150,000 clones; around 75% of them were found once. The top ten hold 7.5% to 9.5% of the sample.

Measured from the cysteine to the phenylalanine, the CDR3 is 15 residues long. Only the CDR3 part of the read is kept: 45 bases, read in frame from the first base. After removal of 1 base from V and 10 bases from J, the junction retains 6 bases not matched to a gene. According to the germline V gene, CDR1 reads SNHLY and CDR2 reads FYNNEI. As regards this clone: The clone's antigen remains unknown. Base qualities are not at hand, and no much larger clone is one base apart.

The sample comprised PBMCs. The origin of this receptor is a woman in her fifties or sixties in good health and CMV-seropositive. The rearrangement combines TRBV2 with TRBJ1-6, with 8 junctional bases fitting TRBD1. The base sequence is TGTGCCAGCAGTGAAGATCAGGGGGCGGGATCACCCCTCCACTTT. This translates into CASSEDQGAGSPLHF.